The clone carrying this T cell receptor (beta chain) was detected a few times. What it binds is unknown. The data originate from a study of a mutant IDH1 vaccine in newly diagnosed glioma. Whole-study context: Vaccines were begun 4-6 weeks after radiotherapy alone, or with temozolomide cycles. Weeks 35 and 47 hosted visits V12 and V13, respectively. Of the patients given treatment, around 60% were male and approximately 40% were female, and a mean age of about 44 years was recorded.

Method: immunoSEQ multiplex PCR; TCRdb's copy keeps in-frame clones and lacks some. The sample carries about 54,000 clones, roughly 80% recorded once. Stated time point: week 35, safety follow-up. Each dose of the vaccine consisted of 300 ug of mutant IDH1 20-mer peptide, with topical imiquimod. Each patient was administered eight vaccinations, scheduled in weeks 1, 3, 5, 7, 11, 15, 19 and 23. There are 13 residues in the CDR3. Germline V gives CDR1 ENHRY, CDR2 SYGVKD. V was clipped by 7 bases and J by 5 bases, with 14 bases between them. The receptor was derived from a woman aged 18-29 years with glioma. This sequence joins TRBV10-3 and TRBJ1-1, with unresolved D. Sequencing used PBMCs, obtained from a glioma patient whose treatment included an IDH1 peptide vaccine. The CDR3 loop is CAITEGPRTEAFF. DNA for the CDR3: TGTGCCATCACCGAGGGTCCGAGGACTGAAGCTTTCTTT.